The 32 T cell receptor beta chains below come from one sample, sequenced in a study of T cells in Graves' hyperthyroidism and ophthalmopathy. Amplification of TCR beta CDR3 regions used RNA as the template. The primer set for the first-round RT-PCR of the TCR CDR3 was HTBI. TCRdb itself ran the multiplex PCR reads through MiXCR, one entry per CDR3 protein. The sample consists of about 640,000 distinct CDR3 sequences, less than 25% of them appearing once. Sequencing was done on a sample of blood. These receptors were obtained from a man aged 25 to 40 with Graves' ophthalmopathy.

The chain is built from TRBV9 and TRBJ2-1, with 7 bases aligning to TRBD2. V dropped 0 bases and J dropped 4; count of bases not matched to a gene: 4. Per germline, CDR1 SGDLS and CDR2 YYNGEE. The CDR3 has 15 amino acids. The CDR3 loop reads CASSVGTSVYNEQFF. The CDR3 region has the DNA TGTGCCAGCAGCGTAGGCACTAGCGTGTACAATGAGCAGTTCTTC. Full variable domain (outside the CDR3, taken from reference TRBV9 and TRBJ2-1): DSGVTQTPKHLITATGQRVTLRCSPRSGDLSVYWYQQSLDQGLQFLIQYYNGEERAKGNILERFSAQQFPDLHSELNLSSLELGDSALYFCASSVGTSVYNEQFFGPGTRLTVL.

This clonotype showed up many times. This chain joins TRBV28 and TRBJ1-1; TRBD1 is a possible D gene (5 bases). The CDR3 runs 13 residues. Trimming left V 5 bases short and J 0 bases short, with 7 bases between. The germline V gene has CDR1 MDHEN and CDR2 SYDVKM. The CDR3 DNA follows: TGTGCCAGCAGTGTGGACATGAACACTGAAGCTTTCTTT. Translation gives CASSVDMNTEAFF.

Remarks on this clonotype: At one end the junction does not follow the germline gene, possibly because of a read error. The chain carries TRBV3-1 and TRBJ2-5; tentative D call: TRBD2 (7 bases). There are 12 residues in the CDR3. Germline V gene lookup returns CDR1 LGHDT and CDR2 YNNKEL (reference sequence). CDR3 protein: CASSPEGGASHF. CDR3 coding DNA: TGTGCCAGCAGTCCCGAGGGGGGGGCTAGCCACTTC.

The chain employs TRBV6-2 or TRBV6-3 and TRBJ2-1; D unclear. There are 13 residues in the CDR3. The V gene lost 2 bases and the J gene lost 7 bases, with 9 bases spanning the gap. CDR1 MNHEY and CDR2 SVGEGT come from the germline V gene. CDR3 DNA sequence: TGTGCCAGCAGTTACCAGAGGTTTAATGAGCAGTTCTTC. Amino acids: CASSYQRFNEQFF.

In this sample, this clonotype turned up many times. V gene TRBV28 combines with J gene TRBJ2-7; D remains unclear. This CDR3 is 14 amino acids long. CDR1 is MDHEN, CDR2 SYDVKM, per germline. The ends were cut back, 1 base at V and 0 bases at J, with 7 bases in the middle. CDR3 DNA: TGTGCCAGCAGTTTATACATGAGCTCCTACGAGCAGTACTTC. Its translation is CASSLYMSSYEQYF.

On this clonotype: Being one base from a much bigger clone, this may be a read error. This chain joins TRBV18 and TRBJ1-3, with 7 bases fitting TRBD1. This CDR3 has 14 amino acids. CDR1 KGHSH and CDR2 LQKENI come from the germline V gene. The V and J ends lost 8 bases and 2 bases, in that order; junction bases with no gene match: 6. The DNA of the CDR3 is TGTGCCAGCCCAGAGACAGGGACTGGAAACACCATATATTTT. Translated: CASPETGTGNTIYF.

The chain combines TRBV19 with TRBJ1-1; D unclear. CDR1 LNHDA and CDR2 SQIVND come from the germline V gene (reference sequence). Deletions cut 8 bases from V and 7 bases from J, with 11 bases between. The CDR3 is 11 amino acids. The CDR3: CASGFFGEAFF. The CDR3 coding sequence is TGTGCCAGTGGGTTTTTCGGTGAAGCTTTCTTT.

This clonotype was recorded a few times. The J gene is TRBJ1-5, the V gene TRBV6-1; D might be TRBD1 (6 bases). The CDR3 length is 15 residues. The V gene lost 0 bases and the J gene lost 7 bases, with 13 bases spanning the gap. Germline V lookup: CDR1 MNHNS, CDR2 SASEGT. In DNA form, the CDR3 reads TGTGCCAGCAGTGAAGCGCAGGGGTTGGGCCAGCCCCAGCATTTT. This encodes CASSEAQGLGQPQHF.

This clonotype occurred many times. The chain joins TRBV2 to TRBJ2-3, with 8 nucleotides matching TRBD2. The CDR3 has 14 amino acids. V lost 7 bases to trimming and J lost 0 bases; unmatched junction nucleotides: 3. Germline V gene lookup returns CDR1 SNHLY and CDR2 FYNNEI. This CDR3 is CASISSGSTDTQYF. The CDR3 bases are TGTGCCAGCATTTCTAGCGGGAGCACAGATACGCAGTATTTT.

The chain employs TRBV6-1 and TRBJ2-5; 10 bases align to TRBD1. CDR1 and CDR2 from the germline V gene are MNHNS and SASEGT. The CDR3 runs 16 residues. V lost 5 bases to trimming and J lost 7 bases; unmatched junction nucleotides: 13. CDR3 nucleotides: TGTGCCAGCAGTCCGGAATGGGACAGGGGCTTCGCGACCCAGTACTTC. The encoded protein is CASSPEWDRGFATQYF.

CDR3 sequence (DNA): TGTGCCAGTAGCCCCGGGGACAGGGCCATGAACACTGAAGCTTTCTTT. It is translated as CASSPGDRAMNTEAFF. The J gene is TRBJ1-1, the V gene TRBV19, with TRBD1 identical over 9 bases. V was clipped by 6 bases and J by 0 bases; unmatched bases: 8. Per the germline V gene, CDR1 is LNHDA and CDR2 is SQIVND (reference sequence). The CDR3 is 16 amino acids.

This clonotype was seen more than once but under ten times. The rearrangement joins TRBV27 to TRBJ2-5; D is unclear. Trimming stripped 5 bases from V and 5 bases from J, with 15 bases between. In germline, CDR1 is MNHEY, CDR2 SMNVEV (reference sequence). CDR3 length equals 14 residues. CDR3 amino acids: CASSVLSGSETQYF. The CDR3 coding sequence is TGTGCCAGCAGTGTACTGTCTGGGTCCGAGACCCAGTACTTC.

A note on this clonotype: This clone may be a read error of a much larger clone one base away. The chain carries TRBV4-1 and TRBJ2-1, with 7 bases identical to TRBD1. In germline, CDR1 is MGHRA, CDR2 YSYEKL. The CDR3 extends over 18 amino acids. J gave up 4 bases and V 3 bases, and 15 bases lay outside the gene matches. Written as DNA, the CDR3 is TGCGCCAGCAGCCAGTATTCCGCTTCTAGCAGGGGGTACAATGAGCAGTTCTTC. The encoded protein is CASSQYSASSRGYNEQFF.

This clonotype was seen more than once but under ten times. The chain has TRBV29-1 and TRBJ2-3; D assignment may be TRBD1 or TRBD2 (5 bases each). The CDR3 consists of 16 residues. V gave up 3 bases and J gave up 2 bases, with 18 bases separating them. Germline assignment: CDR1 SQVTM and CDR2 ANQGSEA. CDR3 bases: TGCAGCGTTGAGAGGGCAGGGCGAACCCTCACAGATACGCAGTATTTT. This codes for CSVERAGRTLTDTQYF.

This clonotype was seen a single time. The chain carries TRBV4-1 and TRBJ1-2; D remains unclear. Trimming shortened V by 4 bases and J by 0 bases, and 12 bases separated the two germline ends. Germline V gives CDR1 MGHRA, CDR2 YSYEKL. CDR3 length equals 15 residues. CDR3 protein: CASSPTGQANYGYTF. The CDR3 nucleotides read TGCGCCAGCAGCCCGACCGGGCAAGCTAACTATGGCTACACCTTC.

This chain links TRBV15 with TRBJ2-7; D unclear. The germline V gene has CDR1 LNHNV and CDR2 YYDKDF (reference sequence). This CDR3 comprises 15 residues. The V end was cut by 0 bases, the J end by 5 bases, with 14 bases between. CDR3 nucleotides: TGTGCCACCAGCAGAGATATAGACTCGACCCACGAGCAGTACTTC. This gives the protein CATSRDIDSTHEQYF.

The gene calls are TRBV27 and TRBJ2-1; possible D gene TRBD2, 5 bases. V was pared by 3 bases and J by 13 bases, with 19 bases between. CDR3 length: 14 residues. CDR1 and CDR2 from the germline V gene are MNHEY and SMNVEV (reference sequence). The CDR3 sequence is CASSFGQYPGTQFF. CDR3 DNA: TGTGCCAGCAGTTTCGGCCAGTACCCGGGAACCCAGTTCTTC.

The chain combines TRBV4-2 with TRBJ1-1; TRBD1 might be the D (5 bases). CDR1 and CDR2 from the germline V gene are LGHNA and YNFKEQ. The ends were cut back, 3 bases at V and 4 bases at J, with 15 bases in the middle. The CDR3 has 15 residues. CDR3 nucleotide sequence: TGTGCCAGCAGCCAGCTTCAAACCGGGACCACTGAAGCTTTCTTT. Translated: CASSQLQTGTTEAFF.

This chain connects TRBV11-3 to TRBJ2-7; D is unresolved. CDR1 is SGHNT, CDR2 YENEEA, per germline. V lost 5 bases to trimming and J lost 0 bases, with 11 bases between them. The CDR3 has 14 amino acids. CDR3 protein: CASSTYSSSYEQYF. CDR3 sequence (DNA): TGTGCCAGCAGCACATACAGTTCCTCCTACGAGCAGTACTTC.

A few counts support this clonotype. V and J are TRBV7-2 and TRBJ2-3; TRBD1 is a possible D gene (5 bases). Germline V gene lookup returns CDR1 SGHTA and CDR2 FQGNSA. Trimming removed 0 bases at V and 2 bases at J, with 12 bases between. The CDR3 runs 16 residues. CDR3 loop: CASSLAYRTNTDTQYF. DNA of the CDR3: TGTGCCAGCAGCTTAGCGTACAGGACCAACACAGATACGCAGTATTTT.

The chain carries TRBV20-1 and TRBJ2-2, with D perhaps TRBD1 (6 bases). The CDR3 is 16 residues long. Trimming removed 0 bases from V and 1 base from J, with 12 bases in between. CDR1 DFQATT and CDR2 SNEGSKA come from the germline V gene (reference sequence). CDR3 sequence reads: CSAREFTGRNTGELFF. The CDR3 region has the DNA TGCAGTGCTAGAGAGTTTACAGGGAGGAACACCGGGGAGCTGTTTTTT.

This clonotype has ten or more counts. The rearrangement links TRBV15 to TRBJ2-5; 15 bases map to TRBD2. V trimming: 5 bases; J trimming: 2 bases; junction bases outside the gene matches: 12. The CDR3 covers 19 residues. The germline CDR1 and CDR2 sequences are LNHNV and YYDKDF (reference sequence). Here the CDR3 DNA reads TGTGCCACCAGCTCCGGACTAGCGGGAGGGCCACTCGGGCAAGAGACCCAGTACTTC. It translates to CATSSGLAGGPLGQETQYF.

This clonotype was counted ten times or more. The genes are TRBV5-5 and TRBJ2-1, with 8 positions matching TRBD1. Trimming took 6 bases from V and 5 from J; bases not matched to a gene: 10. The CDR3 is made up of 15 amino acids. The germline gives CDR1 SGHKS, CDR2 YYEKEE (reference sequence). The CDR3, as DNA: TGTGCCAGCAACCGGTCCTGGGACAGGAACAATGAGCAGTTCTTC. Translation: CASNRSWDRNNEQFF.

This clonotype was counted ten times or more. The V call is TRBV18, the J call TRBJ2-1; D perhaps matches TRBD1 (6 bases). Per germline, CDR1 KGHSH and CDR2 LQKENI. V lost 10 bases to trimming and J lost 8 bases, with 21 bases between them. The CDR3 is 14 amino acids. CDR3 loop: CATKHSDNRDEQFF. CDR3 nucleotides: TGTGCCACCAAACACTCCGATAACAGGGATGAGCAGTTCTTC.

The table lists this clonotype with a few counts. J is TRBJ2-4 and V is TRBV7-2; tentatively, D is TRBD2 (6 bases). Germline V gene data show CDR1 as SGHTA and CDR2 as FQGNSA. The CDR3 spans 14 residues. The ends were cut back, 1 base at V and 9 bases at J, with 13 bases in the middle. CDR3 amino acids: CASSLEEGLIIQYF. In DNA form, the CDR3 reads TGTGCCAGCAGCTTAGAGGAGGGTTTAATCATTCAGTACTTC.

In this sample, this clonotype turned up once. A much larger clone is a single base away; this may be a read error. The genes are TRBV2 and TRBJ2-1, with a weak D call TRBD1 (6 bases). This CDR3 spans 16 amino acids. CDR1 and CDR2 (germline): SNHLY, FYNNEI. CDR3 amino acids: CASSEPGQPVYSEQFF. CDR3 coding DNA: TGTGCCAGCAGTGAACCCGGACAGCCGGTCTACAGTGAGCAGTTCTTC.

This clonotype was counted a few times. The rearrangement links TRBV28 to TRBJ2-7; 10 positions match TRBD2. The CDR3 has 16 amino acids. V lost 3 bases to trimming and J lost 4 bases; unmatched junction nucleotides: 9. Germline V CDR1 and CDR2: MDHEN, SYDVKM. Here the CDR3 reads CASSLQTLAGPYEQYF. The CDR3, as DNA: TGTGCCAGCAGTTTGCAAACACTAGCGGGACCTTACGAGCAGTACTTC.

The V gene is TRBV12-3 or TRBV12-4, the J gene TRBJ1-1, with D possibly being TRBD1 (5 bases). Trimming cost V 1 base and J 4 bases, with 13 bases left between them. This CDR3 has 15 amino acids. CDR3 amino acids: CASSLGDRRGTEAFF. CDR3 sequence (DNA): TGTGCCAGCAGTTTAGGGGACCGCCGGGGCACTGAAGCTTTCTTT.

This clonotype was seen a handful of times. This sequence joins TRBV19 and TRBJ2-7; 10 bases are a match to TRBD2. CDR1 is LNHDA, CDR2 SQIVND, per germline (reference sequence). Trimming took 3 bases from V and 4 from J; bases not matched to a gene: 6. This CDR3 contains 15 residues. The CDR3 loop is CASSIGLAGEYEQYF. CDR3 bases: TGTGCCAGTAGTATTGGGCTAGCGGGAGAATACGAGCAGTACTTC.

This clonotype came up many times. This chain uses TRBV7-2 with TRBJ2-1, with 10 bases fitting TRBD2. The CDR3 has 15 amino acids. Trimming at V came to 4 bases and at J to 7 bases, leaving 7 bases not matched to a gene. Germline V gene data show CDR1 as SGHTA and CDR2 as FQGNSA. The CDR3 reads CASSSSSGSLNEQFF. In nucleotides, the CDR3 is TGTGCCAGCAGCTCTTCTAGCGGGAGCTTAAATGAGCAGTTCTTC.

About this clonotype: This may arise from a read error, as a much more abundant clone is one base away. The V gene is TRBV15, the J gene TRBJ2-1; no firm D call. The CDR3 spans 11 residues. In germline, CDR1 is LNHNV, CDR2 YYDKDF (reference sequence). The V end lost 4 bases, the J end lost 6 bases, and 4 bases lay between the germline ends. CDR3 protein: CATSTLNEQFF. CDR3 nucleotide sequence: TGTGCCACCAGCACCCTCAATGAGCAGTTCTTC.

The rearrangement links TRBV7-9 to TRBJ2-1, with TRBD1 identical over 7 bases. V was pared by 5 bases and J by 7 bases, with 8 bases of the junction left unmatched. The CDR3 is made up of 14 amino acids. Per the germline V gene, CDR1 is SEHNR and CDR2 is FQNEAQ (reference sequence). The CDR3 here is CASSRTDRDNEQFF. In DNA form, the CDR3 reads TGTGCCAGCAGCCGAACCGACAGGGATAATGAGCAGTTCTTC.